A selection of T cell receptor beta chains follows, all from one sample in a study of OX40 agonist ivuxolimab in advanced cancers. Profiling relied on immunoSEQ multiplex PCR, and the TCRdb table lists in-frame clones only, not all of them. The data hold 50,000 to 70,000 clones, with around 90% observed a single time. The input for sequencing was CD4+ or CD8+ T cells sorted from blood, taken in a trial of the OX40 agonist ivuxolimab. The receptor source for this set is an adult with an advanced solid tumor such as melanoma, head and neck, liver or kidney cancer. CDR3s include the opening cysteine and the closing phenylalanine or tryptophan.

length: 15; J: TRBJ1-5; V: TRBV2; CDR3: CASSEHYDGNQPQHF
length: 15; J: TRBJ2-5; V: TRBV10-1; CDR3: CASSEMLGSRETQYF
length: 16; J: TRBJ2-5; V: TRBV7-2; CDR3: CASSLGGLHGRETQYF
length: 21; J: TRBJ2-1; V: TRBV27; CDR3: CASSFSPGDRGFSLGVNEQFF
length: 13; J: TRBJ1-5; V: TRBV7-2; CDR3: CASRFRVGQPQHF
length: 14; J: TRBJ1-5; V: TRBV19; CDR3: CASSAGYSNQPQHF
length: 15; J: TRBJ2-7; V: TRBV28; CDR3: CASSPPGTNSYEQYF
length: 17; J: TRBJ2-2; V: TRBV12-5; CDR3: CASGLVGDRGFTGELFF
length: 15; J: TRBJ2-2; V: TRBV19; CDR3: CASSIGAGAAGELFF
length: 15; J: TRBJ2-7; V: TRBV6-5; CDR3: CASSYSPGDSYEQYF
length: 16; J: TRBJ1-4; V: TRBV21-1; CDR3: CASSKVRDTEGEKLFF
length: 14; J: TRBJ2-1; V: TRBV7-9; CDR3: CASSLAGGYNEQFF
length: 11; J: TRBJ1-5; V: TRBV2; CDR3: CASSDTGNQHF
length: 14; J: TRBJ1-4; V: TRBV19; CDR3: CASSMGGSGEKLFF
length: 16; J: TRBJ1-2; V: TRBV11-3; CDR3: CASSLGERGGKAGYTF
length: 11; J: TRBJ1-1; V: TRBV11-2; CDR3: CASTSQVSAFF
length: 15; J: TRBJ2-1; V: TRBV10-1; CDR3: CASSAWIGGYNEQFF
length: 19; J: TRBJ2-3; V: TRBV15; CDR3: CATSRVGLAGGASTDTQYF
length: 15; J: TRBJ1-1; V: TRBV11-3; CDR3: CASSPRVGLGTEAFF
length: 14; J: TRBJ1-1; V: TRBV4-1; CDR3: CASSQVRVVAEAFF
length: 13; J: TRBJ2-2; V: TRBV6-6; CDR3: CASSYGGTGELFF
length: 14; J: TRBJ2-3; V: TRBV7-9; CDR3: CASSLSGWEDTQYF
length: 14; J: TRBJ2-1; V: TRBV7-9; CDR3: CASSDSGTYNEQFF
length: 14; J: TRBJ1-6; V: TRBV28; CDR3: CASSFLVANSPLHF
length: 13; J: TRBJ2-1; V: TRBV15; CDR3: CATSRDVDNEQFF
length: 13; J: TRBJ1-1; V: TRBV9; CDR3: CASSVVPGREAFF
length: 15; J: TRBJ2-3; V: TRBV11-3; CDR3: CASSPTGTSADTQYF
length: 11; J: TRBJ2-1; V: TRBV5-6; CDR3: CASSLMGQQFF
length: 16; J: TRBJ1-1; V: TRBV5-1; CDR3: CASSLVPGPPGTEAFF
length: 15; J: TRBJ2-5; V: TRBV15; CDR3: CATNKRDRGLETQYF
length: 15; J: TRBJ1-4; V: TRBV30; CDR3: CAWGDRGAGGEKLFF
length: 14; J: TRBJ1-1; V: TRBV28; CDR3: CASSSGGVDTEAFF
length: 14; J: TRBJ1-4; V: TRBV5-1; CDR3: CASSLEPGDEKLFF
length: 14; J: TRBJ2-7; V: TRBV11-2; CDR3: CASSSGQSSYEQYF
length: 15; J: TRBJ2-7; V: TRBV7-9; CDR3: CASSSIDRGSYEQYF
length: 13; J: TRBJ1-1; V: TRBV10-3; CDR3: CAITGTGNTEAFF
length: 17; J: TRBJ1-2; V: TRBV7-2; CDR3: CASSFSSRDINNYGYTF
length: 15; J: TRBJ1-4; V: TRBV5-4; CDR3: CASSLFTAPNEKLFF
length: 16; J: TRBJ2-7; V: TRBV5-1; CDR3: CASSLARDRRSYEQYF
length: 13; J: TRBJ2-2; V: TRBV28; CDR3: CASSSRVPGELFF
length: 15; J: TRBJ1-5; V: TRBV10-3; CDR3: CAISEEGAGNQPQHF
length: 13; J: TRBJ2-7; V: TRBV18; CDR3: CASSPTGNHEQYF
length: 13; J: TRBJ1-1; V: TRBV30; CDR3: CAWSEGANTEAFF
length: 13; J: TRBJ2-5; V: TRBV27; CDR3: CASSSRPEVTQYF
length: 16; J: TRBJ1-5; V: TRBV6-6; CDR3: CASSYSTARGGQPQHF
length: 13; J: TRBJ1-5; V: TRBV2; CDR3: CASRLNLNQPQHF
length: 14; J: TRBJ1-2; V: TRBV12-1; CDR3: CASSFESEGYGYTF
length: 13; J: TRBJ2-3; V: TRBV10-3; CDR3: CAIRGVGTDTQYF